Listed below are T cell receptor beta chains from one sample, sequenced in a study of CD8+CD57+ T cells in acquired aplastic anemia. TCRdb reanalysed the reads using MiXCR and keeps one entry per CDR3 protein. This sample has about 220,000 distinct CDR3 sequences, with roughly 35% found just once. The sample comprised sorted CD4+, CD8+, or CD8+CD57+ T cells (not recorded which) from PBMCs. These receptors were taken from a human donor in good health, serving as a control. CDR3s include the opening cysteine and the closing phenylalanine or tryptophan. The order of the fields is D gene, clone size, J gene, V gene, CDR3 DNA, CDR3 protein. A D gene is named only where the DNA matches it firmly. Clone size, where shown, is once, few, many, or a class for clones that have expanded.

D: TRBD2
size: few
J: TRBJ2-2
V: TRBV5-1
DNA: TGCGCCAGCAGCTTGGGACTAGCGGAGGTCGGGGAGCTGTTTTTT
CDR3: CASSLGLAEVGELFF

D: .
size: many
J: TRBJ2-5
V: TRBV20-1
DNA: TGCAGTGCGCCAACACAGGGAGGGGTCGAAGAGACCCAGTACTTC
CDR3: CSAPTQGGVEETQYF

D: TRBD1
size: few
J: TRBJ1-5
V: TRBV13
DNA: TGTGCCAGCAGCCACAAGGGGGACAGCTCCGTGAGGGTAAGCAATCAGCCCCAGCATTTT
CDR3: CASSHKGDSSVRVSNQPQHF

D: .
size: many
J: TRBJ1-2
V: TRBV20-1
DNA: TGCAGTGCTAGAGCCGCTGTTGTGATAAACGGCCGAGTGGGCTATGGCTACACCTTC
CDR3: CSARAAVVINGRVGYGYTF

D: .
size: .
J: TRBJ2-2
V: TRBV15
DNA: TGTGCCACCAGCAGTAAATTGGAGGCGAACACCGGGGAGCTGTTTTTT
CDR3: CATSSKLEANTGELFF

D: .
size: few
J: TRBJ2-4
V: TRBV4-1
DNA: TGCGCCAGCAGCCACATACTAGCCAAAAACATTCAGTACTTC
CDR3: CASSHILAKNIQYF

D: .
size: few
J: TRBJ2-1
V: TRBV7-3
DNA: TGTGCCAGCAGCTTCGGGATTTACAATGAGCAGTTCTTC
CDR3: CASSFGIYNEQFF

D: .
size: few
J: TRBJ2-3
V: TRBV6-1
DNA: TGTGCCAGCACCCGGGGTAGGGCTAGCACAGATACGCAGTATTTT
CDR3: CASTRGRASTDTQYF

D: .
size: many
J: TRBJ2-7
V: TRBV4-1
DNA: TGCGCCAGCAGCCAAGTGAGTGGGGCTCTCGAGCAGTACTTC
CDR3: CASSQVSGALEQYF

D: .
size: many
J: TRBJ1-1
V: TRBV5-1
DNA: TGCGCCAGTGCTAGGTCAGGTATGAACACTGAAGCTTTCTTT
CDR3: CASARSGMNTEAFF

D: TRBD1
size: many
J: TRBJ1-1
V: TRBV9
DNA: TGTGCCAGCAGCGTGGACAGGGGGCCTTCCCCGCTGCTAGCTTTCTTT
CDR3: CASSVDRGPSPLLAFF

D: .
size: .
J: TRBJ2-3
V: TRBV2
DNA: TGTGCCAGCAGAGGGTTACTTAGCACAGATACGCAGTATTTT
CDR3: CASRGLLSTDTQYF

D: TRBD1
size: .
J: TRBJ1-2
V: TRBV27
DNA: TGTGCCAGCACCTTATCGGGACAGGGGAAAGGTGCGAAGGGCTACACCTTC
CDR3: CASTLSGQGKGAKGYTF

D: .
size: .
J: TRBJ1-2
V: TRBV6-1
DNA: TGTGCCAGCAGTAATGGGCTTGATAGGGCTAACTATGGCTACACCTTC
CDR3: CASSNGLDRANYGYTF